This is a list of T cell receptor beta chains from one sample in a study of cytomegalovirus exposure and HLA in healthy donors. Here immunoSEQ multiplex PCR was the method, and the copy in TCRdb shows in-frame clones only, minus some. The table includes about 150,000 clones, roughly 89% detected once. Sequenced: PBMCs. These receptor sequences come from a woman between 18 and 30 years old in good health and CMV-seropositive. CDR3s include the opening cysteine and the closing phenylalanine or tryptophan. A D gene is named only where the DNA matches it firmly. Where a row states a size, it is once, few, many or the class of an expanded clone; other rows omit it.

D: -; V: TRBV5-1; size: -; J: TRBJ1-5; DNA: TGCGCCAGCAGCTTATCGGGTAATAGCAATCAGCCCCAGCATTTT; CDR3: CASSLSGNSNQPQHF
D: TRBD1; V: TRBV2; size: -; J: TRBJ1-2; DNA: TGTGCCAGCAGTCGGGACAGGGGGCGGAGGGGCTACACCTTC; CDR3: CASSRDRGRRGYTF
D: -; V: TRBV9; size: few; J: TRBJ2-2; DNA: TGTGCCAGCAGCGTGGGCGGGATAAACACCGGGGAGCTGTTTTTT; CDR3: CASSVGGINTGELFF
D: TRBD2; V: TRBV4-1; size: -; J: TRBJ2-7; DNA: TGCGCCAGCAGCCAAGGACTAGCGGGAGCGTATGAGCAGTACTTC; CDR3: CASSQGLAGAYEQYF
D: TRBD1; V: TRBV29-1; size: -; J: TRBJ2-1; DNA: TGCAGCGTTGAAGATCAACGACAGGGGGGGTATTCCTACAATGAGCAGTTCTTC; CDR3: CSVEDQRQGGYSYNEQFF
D: TRBD2; V: TRBV2; size: -; J: TRBJ2-7; DNA: TGTGCCAGCAGCGGAACAGCGGGAGGCCGCTACGAGCAGTACTTC; CDR3: CASSGTAGGRYEQYF
D: TRBD2; V: TRBV25-1; size: -; J: TRBJ2-3; DNA: TGTGCCAGCAGGCAACACGACTGGACCGGGGGGAACACAGATACGCAGTATTTT; CDR3: CASRQHDWTGGNTDTQYF
D: -; V: TRBV14; size: -; J: TRBJ2-7; DNA: TGTGCCACCAGCCCGGGAGTGGGTCCCTACGAGCAGTACTTC; CDR3: CATSPGVGPYEQYF
D: TRBD1; V: TRBV4-2; size: few; J: TRBJ1-3; DNA: TGTGCCAGCAGCCAAGACGGACAGGGGGCCGCTGGAAACACCATATATTTT; CDR3: CASSQDGQGAAGNTIYF
D: -; V: TRBV11-2; size: -; J: TRBJ2-5; DNA: TGTGCCAGCAGCCCCTCTGGCGCTAGGGGGACGGGGACCCAGTACTTC; CDR3: CASSPSGARGTGTQYF
D: TRBD2; V: TRBV11-2; size: -; J: TRBJ2-5; DNA: TGTGCCAGCAGCTACGGGGGAGGGTACCAAGAGACCCAGTACTTC; CDR3: CASSYGGGYQETQYF
D: -; V: TRBV7-9; size: -; J: TRBJ1-1; DNA: TGTGCCAGCAGTCTCATCCGTCGGGAGGCTGAAGCTTTCTTT; CDR3: CASSLIRREAEAFF
D: -; V: TRBV5-6; size: -; J: TRBJ1-4; DNA: TGTGCCAGCAGCTCATACAGTTTACCAGGGGAAAAACTGTTTTTT; CDR3: CASSSYSLPGEKLFF
D: TRBD1; V: TRBV13; size: -; J: TRBJ2-7; DNA: TGTGCCAGCAAAACAGGGGGAAACTACGAGCAGTACTTC; CDR3: CASKTGGNYEQYF
D: -; V: TRBV5-6; size: -; J: TRBJ1-2; DNA: TGTGCCAGCAGCTTCACCACAGAACCCCAGACAGACTATGGCTACACCTTC; CDR3: CASSFTTEPQTDYGYTF
D: TRBD2; V: TRBV2; size: -; J: TRBJ2-1; DNA: TGTGCCAGCAGAGGGACTAGCGGAAACAATGAGCAGTTCTTC; CDR3: CASRGTSGNNEQFF
D: -; V: TRBV4-3; size: -; J: TRBJ2-3; DNA: TGCGCCAGCAGCCCCAGGGCGGCAGATACGCAGTATTTT; CDR3: CASSPRAADTQYF
D: TRBD2; V: TRBV19; size: -; J: TRBJ2-2; DNA: TGTGCCAGTAGTAGCGCCATTGGGGGGGTGAACACCGGGGAGCTGTTTTTT; CDR3: CASSSAIGGVNTGELFF
D: -; V: TRBV30; size: -; J: TRBJ2-5; DNA: TGTGCCTGGAGAAATACTGAAGAGACCCAGTACTTC; CDR3: CAWRNTEETQYF
D: -; V: TRBV5-6; size: -; J: TRBJ1-1; DNA: TGTGCCAGCAGCCCCAATCTCCGGGAGCCGAACACTGAAGCTTTCTTT; CDR3: CASSPNLREPNTEAFF
D: -; V: TRBV19; size: -; J: TRBJ2-6; DNA: TGTGCCAGTAGTATCCTAGGCTCTGGGGCCAACGTCCTGACTTTC; CDR3: CASSILGSGANVLTF
D: TRBD1; V: TRBV5-8; size: -; J: TRBJ1-1; DNA: TGTGCCAGCAGACAGGACAGGGAAGGTACTGAAGCTTTCTTT; CDR3: CASRQDREGTEAFF
D: -; V: TRBV7-2; size: -; J: TRBJ2-1; DNA: TGTGCCAGCAGCTTAGTACTAGACTACAATGAGCAGTTCTTC; CDR3: CASSLVLDYNEQFF
D: -; V: TRBV27; size: -; J: TRBJ2-7; DNA: TGTGCCAGCAGCACCGAGCTCTCCTACGAGCAGTACTTC; CDR3: CASSTELSYEQYF
D: TRBD2; V: TRBV13; size: few; J: TRBJ2-7; DNA: TGTGCCAGCAGCCCCCCCGGGACTACCCATGGGGAGCAGTACTTC; CDR3: CASSPPGTTHGEQYF
D: -; V: TRBV11-2; size: -; J: TRBJ2-7; DNA: TGTGCCAGCAGCTTAGGTGCGGGGGCGGTCCACCACGAGCAGTACTTC; CDR3: CASSLGAGAVHHEQYF
D: -; V: TRBV9; size: -; J: TRBJ2-1; DNA: TGTGCCAGCAGCGTAGAAGCAGGGGGGTCCTACAATGAGCAGTTCTTC; CDR3: CASSVEAGGSYNEQFF
D: TRBD2; V: TRBV27; size: -; J: TRBJ2-1; DNA: TGTGCCAGCAGAGAGCGGGGGAACAATGAGCAGTTCTTC; CDR3: CASRERGNNEQFF
D: TRBD1; V: TRBV27; size: -; J: TRBJ2-5; DNA: TGTGCCAGCAGTACACTCGACAGGGGGACCTACCAAGAGACCCAGTACTTC; CDR3: CASSTLDRGTYQETQYF
D: TRBD1; V: TRBV27; size: -; J: TRBJ1-4; DNA: TGTGCCAGCAGTTTATGGGGCCAGGGGGCCAACCTGTTTTTT; CDR3: CASSLWGQGANLFF
D: TRBD2; V: TRBV5-1; size: -; J: TRBJ2-1; DNA: TGCGCCAGCAGCTTCGCGGGAGGGTTCAATGAGCAGTTCTTC; CDR3: CASSFAGGFNEQFF
D: TRBD2; V: TRBV2; size: -; J: TRBJ2-1; DNA: TGTGCCAGCGGGCTAGCGGCCTACAATGAGCAGTTCTTC; CDR3: CASGLAAYNEQFF
D: TRBD1; V: TRBV29-1; size: -; J: TRBJ1-2; DNA: TGCAGCGTTGCCGGGACAGGGAGCTATGGCTACACCTTC; CDR3: CSVAGTGSYGYTF
D: -; V: TRBV2; size: -; J: TRBJ2-1; DNA: TGTGCCAGCAGGCCCGCACTGCCCTCCTACAATGAGCAGTTCTTC; CDR3: CASRPALPSYNEQFF
D: -; V: TRBV5-4; size: -; J: TRBJ2-7; DNA: TGTGCCAGCAGCTTGTACGGGAGCCCCTACGAGCAGTACTTC; CDR3: CASSLYGSPYEQYF
D: -; V: TRBV29-1; size: -; J: TRBJ1-1; DNA: TGCAGCGTTGTAGCGGCAGACACTGAAGCTTTCTTT; CDR3: CSVVAADTEAFF
D: -; V: TRBV4-3; size: -; J: TRBJ2-5; DNA: TGCGCCAGCAGCGCCCAATTTCGGGAGACCCAGTACTTC; CDR3: CASSAQFRETQYF
D: TRBD2; V: TRBV19; size: few; J: TRBJ2-7; DNA: TGTGCCAGTAGTATAGGAGGCGGGAGGGCCAGCTACGAGCAGTACTTC; CDR3: CASSIGGGRASYEQYF
D: -; V: TRBV20-1; size: -; J: TRBJ2-5; DNA: TGCAGTGCTAGCGGAGAGACCCAGTACTTC; CDR3: CSASGETQYF
D: TRBD1; V: TRBV9; size: -; J: TRBJ2-3; DNA: TGTGCCAGCAGCACCCACAGGGGGCTCACAGATACGCAGTATTTT; CDR3: CASSTHRGLTDTQYF
D: -; V: TRBV5-1; size: -; J: TRBJ2-5; DNA: TGCGCCAGCAGCTCCCTTCAACAGCCGACCCAGTACTTC; CDR3: CASSSLQQPTQYF
D: -; V: TRBV4-3; size: once; J: TRBJ2-5; DNA: TGCGCCAGCAGCCAAGAAGGTAGCTCGGGGTCCCAGTACTTC; CDR3: CASSQEGSSGSQYF
D: -; V: TRBV6-1; size: -; J: TRBJ1-3; DNA: TGTGCCAGCAGTGAAGGAGGGCCGATTCTCCCTTTCTCTGGAAACACCATATATTTT; CDR3: CASSEGGPILPFSGNTIYF